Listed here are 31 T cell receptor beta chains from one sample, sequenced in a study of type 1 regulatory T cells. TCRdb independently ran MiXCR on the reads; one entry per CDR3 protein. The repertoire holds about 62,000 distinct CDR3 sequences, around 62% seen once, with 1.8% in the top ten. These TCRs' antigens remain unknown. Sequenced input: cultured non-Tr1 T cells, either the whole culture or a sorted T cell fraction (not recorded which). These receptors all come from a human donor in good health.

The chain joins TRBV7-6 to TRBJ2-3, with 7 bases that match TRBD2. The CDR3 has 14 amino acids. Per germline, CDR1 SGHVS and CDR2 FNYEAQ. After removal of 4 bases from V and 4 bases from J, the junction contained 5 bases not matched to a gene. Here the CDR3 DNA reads TGTGCCAGCAGCTCGTGGGGGGGGGCAGATACGCAGTATTTT. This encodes CASSSWGGADTQYF.

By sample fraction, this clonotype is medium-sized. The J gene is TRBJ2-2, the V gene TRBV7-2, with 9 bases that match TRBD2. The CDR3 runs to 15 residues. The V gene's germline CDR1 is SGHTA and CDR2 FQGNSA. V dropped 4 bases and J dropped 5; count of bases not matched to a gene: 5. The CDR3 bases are TGTGCCAGCAGCTCAGCGGGAGGAGGGACCGGGGAGCTGTTTTTT. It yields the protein CASSSAGGGTGELFF.

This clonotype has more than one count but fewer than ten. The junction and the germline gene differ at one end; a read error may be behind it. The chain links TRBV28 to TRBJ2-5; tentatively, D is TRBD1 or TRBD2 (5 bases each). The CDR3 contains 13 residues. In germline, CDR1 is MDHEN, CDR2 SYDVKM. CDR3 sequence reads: CASNGSFRETQYF. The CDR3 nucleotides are TGTGCCAGCAACGGATCTTTCAGGGAGACCCAGTACTTT.

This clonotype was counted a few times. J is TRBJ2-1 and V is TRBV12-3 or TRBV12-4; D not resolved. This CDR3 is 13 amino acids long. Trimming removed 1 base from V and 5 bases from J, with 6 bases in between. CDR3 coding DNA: TGTGCCAGCAGTTTAGGTAGGGACAATGAGCAGTTCTTC. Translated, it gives CASSLGRDNEQFF.

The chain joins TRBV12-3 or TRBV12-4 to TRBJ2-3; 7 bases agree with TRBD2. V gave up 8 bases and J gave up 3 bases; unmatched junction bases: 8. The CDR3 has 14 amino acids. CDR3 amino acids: CASLSSGLTDTQYF. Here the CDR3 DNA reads TGTGCCAGCCTCAGTAGCGGGCTGACAGATACGCAGTATTTT.

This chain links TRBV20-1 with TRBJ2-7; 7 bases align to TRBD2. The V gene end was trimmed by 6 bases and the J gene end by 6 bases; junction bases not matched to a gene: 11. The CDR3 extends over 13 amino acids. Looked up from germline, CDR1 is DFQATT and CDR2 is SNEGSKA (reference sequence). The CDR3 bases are TGCAGTGCCTCCGTAGCGGGTCAGGTCGAGCAGTACTTC. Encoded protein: CSASVAGQVEQYF.

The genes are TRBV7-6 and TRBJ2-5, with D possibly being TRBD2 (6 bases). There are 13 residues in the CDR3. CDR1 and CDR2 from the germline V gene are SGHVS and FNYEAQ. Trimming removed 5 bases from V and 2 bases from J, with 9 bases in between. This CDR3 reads CASSKTSQETQYF. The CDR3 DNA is TGTGCCAGCAGCAAGACTAGTCAAGAGACCCAGTACTTC.

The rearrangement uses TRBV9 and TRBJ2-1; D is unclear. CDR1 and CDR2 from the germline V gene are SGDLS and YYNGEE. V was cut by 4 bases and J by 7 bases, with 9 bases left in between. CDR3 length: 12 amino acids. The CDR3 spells CASSPAGNEQFF. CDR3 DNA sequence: TGTGCCAGCAGCCCAGCCGGGAATGAGCAGTTCTTC.

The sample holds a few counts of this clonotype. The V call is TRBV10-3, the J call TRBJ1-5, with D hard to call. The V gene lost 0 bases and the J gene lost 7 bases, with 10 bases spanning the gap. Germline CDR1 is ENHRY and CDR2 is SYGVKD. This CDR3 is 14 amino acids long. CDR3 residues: CAISESYVVQPQHF. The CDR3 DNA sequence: TGTGCCATCAGTGAGTCTTATGTGGTCCAGCCCCAGCATTTT.

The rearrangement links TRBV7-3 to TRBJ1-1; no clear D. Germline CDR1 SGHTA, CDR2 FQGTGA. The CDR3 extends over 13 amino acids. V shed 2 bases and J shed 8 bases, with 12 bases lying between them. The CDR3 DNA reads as TGTGCCAGCAGCTTACGACCAGATTTAGAAGCTTTCTTT. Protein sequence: CASSLRPDLEAFF.

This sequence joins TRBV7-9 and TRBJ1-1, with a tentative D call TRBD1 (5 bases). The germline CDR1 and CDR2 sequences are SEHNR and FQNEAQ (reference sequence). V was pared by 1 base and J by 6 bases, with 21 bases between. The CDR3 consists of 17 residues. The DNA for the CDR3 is TGTGCCAGCAGCTTAGTGAGGATGACGGGGTTGGGGGCTGAAGCTTTCTTT. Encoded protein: CASSLVRMTGLGAEAFF.

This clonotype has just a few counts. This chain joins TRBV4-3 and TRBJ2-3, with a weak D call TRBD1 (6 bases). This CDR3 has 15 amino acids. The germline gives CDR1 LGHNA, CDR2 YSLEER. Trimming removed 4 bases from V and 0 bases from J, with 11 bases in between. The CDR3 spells CASSLAGASTDTQYF. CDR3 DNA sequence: TGCGCCAGCAGCCTAGCAGGGGCTAGCACAGATACGCAGTATTTT.

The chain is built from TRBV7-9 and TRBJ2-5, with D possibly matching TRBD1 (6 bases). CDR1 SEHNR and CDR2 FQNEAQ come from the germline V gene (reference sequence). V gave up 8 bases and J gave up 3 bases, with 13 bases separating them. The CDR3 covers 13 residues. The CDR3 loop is CASPYRDEETQYF. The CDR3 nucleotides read TGTGCCAGCCCTTACAGGGATGAAGAGACCCAGTACTTC.

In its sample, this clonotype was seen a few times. The CDR3 loop reads CASSFGRLAGGKETQYF. The CDR3 DNA sequence: TGTGCCAGCAGCTTCGGAAGACTAGCGGGAGGCAAGGAGACCCAGTACTTC. The V and J genes are TRBV7-2 and TRBJ2-5; 13 nucleotides align to TRBD2. The CDR3 sequence is 17 residues long. CDR1 and CDR2 (germline): SGHTA, FQGNSA. Trimming removed 3 bases from V and 5 bases from J; junction bases left unmatched: 9. Based on the CDR3 plus reference TRBV7-2 and TRBJ2-5, the full variable domain is GAGVSQSPSNKVTEKGKDVELRCDPISGHTALYWYRQSLGQGLEFLIYFQGNSAPDKSGLPSDRFSAERTGGSVSTLTIQRTQQEDSAVYLCASSFGRLAGGKETQYFGPGTRLLVL.

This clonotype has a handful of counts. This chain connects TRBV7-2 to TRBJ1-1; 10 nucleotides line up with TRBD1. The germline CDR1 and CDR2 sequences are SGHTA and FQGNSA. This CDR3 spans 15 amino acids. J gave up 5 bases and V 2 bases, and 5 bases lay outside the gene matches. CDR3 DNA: TGTGCCAGCAGCTTACGACAGGGGGCGTATACTGAAGCTTTCTTT. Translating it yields CASSLRQGAYTEAFF.

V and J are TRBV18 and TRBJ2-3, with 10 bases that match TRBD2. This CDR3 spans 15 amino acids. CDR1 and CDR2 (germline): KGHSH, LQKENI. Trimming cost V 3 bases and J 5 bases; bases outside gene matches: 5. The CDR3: CASSPLAGVIDTQYF. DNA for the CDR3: TGTGCCAGCTCACCCCTAGCGGGAGTAATAGATACGCAGTATTTT.

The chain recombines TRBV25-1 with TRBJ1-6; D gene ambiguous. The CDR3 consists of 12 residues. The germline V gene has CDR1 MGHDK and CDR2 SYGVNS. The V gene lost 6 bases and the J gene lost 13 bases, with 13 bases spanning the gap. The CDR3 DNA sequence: TGTGCCAGCAGGGGGAACCGCTCCCCCCTCCACTTT. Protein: CASRGNRSPLHF.

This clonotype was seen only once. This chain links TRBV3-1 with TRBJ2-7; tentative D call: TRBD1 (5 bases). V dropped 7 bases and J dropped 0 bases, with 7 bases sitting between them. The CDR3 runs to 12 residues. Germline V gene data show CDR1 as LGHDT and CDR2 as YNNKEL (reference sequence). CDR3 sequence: CASTDSSYEQYF. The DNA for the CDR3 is TGTGCCAGCACCGACAGCTCCTACGAGCAGTACTTC.

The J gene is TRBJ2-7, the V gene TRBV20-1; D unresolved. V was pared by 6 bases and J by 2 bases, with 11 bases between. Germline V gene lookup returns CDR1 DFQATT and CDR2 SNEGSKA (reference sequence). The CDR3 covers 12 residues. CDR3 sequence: CSAADQPYEQYF. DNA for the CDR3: TGCAGTGCCGCCGATCAGCCCTACGAGCAGTACTTC.

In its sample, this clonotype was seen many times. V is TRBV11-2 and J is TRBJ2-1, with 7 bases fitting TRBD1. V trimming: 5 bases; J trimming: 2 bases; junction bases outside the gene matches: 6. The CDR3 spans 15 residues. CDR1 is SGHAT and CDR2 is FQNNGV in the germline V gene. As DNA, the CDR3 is TGTGCCAGCAGCGAACAGGGACAGACCTACAATGAGCAGTTCTTC. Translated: CASSEQGQTYNEQFF.

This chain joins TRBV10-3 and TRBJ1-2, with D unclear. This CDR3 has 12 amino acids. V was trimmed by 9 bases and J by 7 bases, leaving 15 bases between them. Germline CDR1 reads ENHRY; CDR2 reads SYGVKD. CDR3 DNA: TGTGCCATTTCCCCGGGAGGGTCTGGCTACACCTTC. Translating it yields CAISPGGSGYTF.

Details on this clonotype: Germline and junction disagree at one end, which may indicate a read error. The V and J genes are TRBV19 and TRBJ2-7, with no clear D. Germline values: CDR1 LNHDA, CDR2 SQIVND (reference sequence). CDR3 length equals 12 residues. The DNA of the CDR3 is TGTGACAGTAGTCGCCGAGAAGACGAGCAGTACTTC. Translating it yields CDSSRREDEQYF.

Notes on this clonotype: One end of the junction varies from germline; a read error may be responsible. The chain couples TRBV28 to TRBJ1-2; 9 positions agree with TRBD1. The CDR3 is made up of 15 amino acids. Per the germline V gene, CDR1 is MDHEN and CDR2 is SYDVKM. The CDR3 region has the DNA TGTGCCAGCAGTCTATGGGGGGGACAGGGAAATGGCTACACCTTC. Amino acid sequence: CASSLWGGQGNGYTF.

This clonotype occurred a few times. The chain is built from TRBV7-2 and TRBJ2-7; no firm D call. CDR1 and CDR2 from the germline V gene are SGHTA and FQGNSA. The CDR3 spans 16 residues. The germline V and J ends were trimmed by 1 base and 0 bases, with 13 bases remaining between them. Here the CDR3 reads CASSLGHGRISYEQYF. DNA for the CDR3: TGTGCCAGCAGCTTAGGGCACGGCAGGATCTCCTACGAGCAGTACTTC. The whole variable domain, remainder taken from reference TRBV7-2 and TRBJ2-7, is GAGVSQSPSNKVTEKGKDVELRCDPISGHTALYWYRQSLGQGLEFLIYFQGNSAPDKSGLPSDRFSAERTGGSVSTLTIQRTQQEDSAVYLCASSLGHGRISYEQYFGPGTRLTVT.

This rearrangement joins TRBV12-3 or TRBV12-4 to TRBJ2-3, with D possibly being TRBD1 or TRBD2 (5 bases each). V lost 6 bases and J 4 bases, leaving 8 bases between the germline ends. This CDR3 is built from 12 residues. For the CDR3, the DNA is TGTGCCAGCAGGGGACGAGCAGATACGCAGTATTTT. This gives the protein CASRGRADTQYF.

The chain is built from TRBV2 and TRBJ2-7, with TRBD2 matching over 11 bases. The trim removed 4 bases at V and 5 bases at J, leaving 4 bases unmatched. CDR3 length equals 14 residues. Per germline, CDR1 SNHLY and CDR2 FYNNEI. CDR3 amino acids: CASSALAGGDEQYF. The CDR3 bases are TGTGCCAGCAGTGCCCTAGCGGGAGGCGACGAGCAGTACTTC. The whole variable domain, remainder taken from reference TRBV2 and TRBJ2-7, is EPEVTQTPSHQVTQMGQEVILRCVPISNHLYFYWYRQILGQKVEFLVSFYNNEISEKSEIFDDQFSVERPDGSNFTLKIRSTKLEDSAMYFCASSALAGGDEQYFGPGTRLTVT.

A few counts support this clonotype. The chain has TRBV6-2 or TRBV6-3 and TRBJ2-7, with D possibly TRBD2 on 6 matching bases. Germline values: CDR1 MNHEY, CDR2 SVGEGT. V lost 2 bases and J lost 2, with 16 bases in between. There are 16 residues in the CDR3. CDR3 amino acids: CASSYLLSGLPYEQYF. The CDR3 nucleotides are TGTGCCAGCAGTTACCTCTTGTCGGGACTCCCCTACGAGCAGTACTTC.

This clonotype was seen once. The CDR3, as DNA: TGTGCCAGCAGTGAAGAAGGTGATCAGCCCCAGCATTTT. This translates into CASSEEGDQPQHF. The rearrangement uses TRBV2 and TRBJ1-5; no clear D. The CDR3 extends over 13 amino acids. The germline V gene encodes CDR1 SNHLY and CDR2 FYNNEI. The V end was cut by 1 base, the J end by 5 bases, with 6 bases between.

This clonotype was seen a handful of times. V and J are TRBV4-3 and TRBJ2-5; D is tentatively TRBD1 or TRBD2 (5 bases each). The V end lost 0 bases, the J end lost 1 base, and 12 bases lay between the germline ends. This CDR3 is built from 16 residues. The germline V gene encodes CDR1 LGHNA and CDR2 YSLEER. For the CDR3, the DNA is TGCGCCAGCAGCCAAGAATCGGGGCTTGGCCAAGAGACCCAGTACTTC. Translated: CASSQESGLGQETQYF.

The CDR3 bases are TGCAGTGCTCGATCCGGGACAGGGACCACCTACGAGCAGTACTTC. This encodes CSARSGTGTTYEQYF. The V and J genes are TRBV20-1 and TRBJ2-7, with 9 bases that match TRBD1. Germline CDR1 and CDR2: DFQATT and SNEGSKA (reference sequence). The length of the CDR3 is 15 residues. V trimming: 5 bases; J trimming: 2 bases; junction bases outside the gene matches: 10.

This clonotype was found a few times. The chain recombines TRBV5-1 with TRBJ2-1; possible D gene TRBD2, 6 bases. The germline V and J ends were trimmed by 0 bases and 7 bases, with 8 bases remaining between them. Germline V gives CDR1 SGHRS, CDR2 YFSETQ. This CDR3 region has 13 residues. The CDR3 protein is CASSLGGRNEQFF. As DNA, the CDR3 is TGCGCCAGCAGCTTGGGTGGGAGGAATGAGCAGTTCTTC.